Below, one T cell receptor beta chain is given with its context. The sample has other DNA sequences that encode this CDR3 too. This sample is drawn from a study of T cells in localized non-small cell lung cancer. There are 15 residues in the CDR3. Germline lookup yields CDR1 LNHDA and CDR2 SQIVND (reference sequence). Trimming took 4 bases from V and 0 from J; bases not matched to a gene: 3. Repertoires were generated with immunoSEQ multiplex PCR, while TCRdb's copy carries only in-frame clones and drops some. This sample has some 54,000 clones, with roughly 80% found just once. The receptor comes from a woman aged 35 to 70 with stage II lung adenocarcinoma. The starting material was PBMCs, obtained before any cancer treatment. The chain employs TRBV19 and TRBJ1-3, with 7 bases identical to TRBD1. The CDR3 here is CASSTGQASGNTIYF. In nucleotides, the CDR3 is TGTGCCAGTAGTACCGGACAGGCCTCTGGAAACACCATATATTTT.